The entry below describes one T cell receptor (beta chain). The target of this receptor is not known. No qualities accompany the bases; no much larger clone lies one base away. The data stem from a study of cytomegalovirus exposure and HLA in healthy donors (dated by TCRdb to 2017 to 2019). For the study in its entirety: An earlier analysis of some 500 of the donors reported 250 to 300 Gb of sequence data and roughly 100 million unique TCR beta sequences from about 179 million T cells. An early release covering 550 to 700 HLA-typed donors comprised about 310 gigabases of sequencing data and approximately 85 million unique TCR sequences. In an earlier analysis of 587 of the donors, high-throughput TCR beta sequencing was used to judge whether each TCR beta V gene segment behaved as functional or pseudogenic. A later genetic analysis took genome-wide SNP genotypes for 398 of the 666 donors and used that subset as a discovery cohort. Donor age, sex, ethnicity and CMV serostatus were compiled alongside the repertoire data. A later analysis re-examined previously published TCR beta repertoires from more than 650 donors and added high-resolution HLA genotyping to investigate patterns of TCR occurrence. On average, around 230,000 unique TCR beta nucleotide sequences were sequenced per donor among 398 genotyped donors of the cohort, with roughly 18% of those sequences being non-productive. Along with the approximately 700-subject first cohort, a separate validation cohort of roughly 110 different subjects was used. The genetic ancestry cluster associated with self-reported Caucasian donors included around 76% of the roughly 400 genotyped donors. To predict cytomegalovirus infection status, the study combined high-throughput TCR immunosequencing, statistical association of individual TCRs with disease status, and machine learning. Because of strong linkage in the cohort, roughly five DR-DQ haplotypes were treated as single units for association and clustering. The later analysis used no new phenotypic data to find candidate immune exposures, relying instead on TCR beta sequences and their occurrence across donors. All discovery cohort repertoires had been generated using a single sequencing platform. Using immunosequencing, the study profiled T cell repertoires from roughly 650 subjects and related those repertoires to cytomegalovirus serostatus. The number of typed donors differed by locus: roughly 629-640 for A, B, C, DRB1 and DQB1; 522 for DQA1; 606 for DPA1; and roughly 490 for DPB1. The aim of the study was to test whether cataloging public T cell receptors could identify signatures of past pathogen exposure. HLA typing covered class I and class II loci at four-digit resolution. What the authors observed across the whole study: A later analysis reported that several top co-occurrence clusters appeared linked to parvovirus B19, influenza, CMV and Epstein-Barr virus. In a later analysis, HLA-associated TCR beta chains showed more clonal expansion and lower generation probabilities than non-associated chains that were equally common. Immune exposure information for the cohort was limited to CMV serostatus. Linkage disequilibrium might explain the correlated functional status among segregating V segments, but an unknown experimental factor could not be ruled out. Across donors, most TCR sequences were observed very rarely, whereas some public TCRs were present in many individuals. The 87-base-pair reads could not distinguish some IMGT-functional V segments, including TRBV6-2 and TRBV6-3, so those segments were excluded. Roughly uniform sequencing depth across donors was assumed in presence/absence analyses, although this assumption may not hold. Because counts were too low, roughly 18 rarely observed V segments, including chromosome 9 orphons, were left out of the earlier analysis of 500 to 650 of the donors. In an earlier analysis of some 540 of the donors, most TCR beta V segments appeared in productive rearrangements about 87% or about 30% of the time, broadly matching IMGT annotations. In vitro tests confirmed that a few of the cytomegalovirus-associated TCR beta chains recognize cytomegalovirus antigens. Most CMV-associated TCR beta chains appeared to be HLA-restricted in a later analysis, and the HLA associations seemed to be driven largely by CMV exposure. A group of highly shared sequence variants was considered likely to be a technical artifact of the sequencing pipeline. The authors suggested that the approach could potentially be generalized to other disease states and immunological phenotypes. The classifier was reported to diagnose cytomegalovirus status with high specificity and sensitivity in both the original and validation cohorts. HLA typing was unavailable for some donors at each locus, so association tests used only the typed subset. A later genetic analysis reported fewer N-insertions in productive TCRs among donors in an Asian-associated ancestry cluster than the roughly 650-donor mean. In the study, approximately 160 TCR beta chains were listed as associated with cytomegalovirus. In a later genetic analysis, a missense DCLRE1C variant was associated with V-gene and J-gene trimming of TCR beta chains, and the association was replicated in an independent cohort. A further reported finding was that TCR beta sequences accurately predicted the HLA-A and HLA-B alleles for most subjects in the first cohort. Assigning TCR associations to individual alleles was difficult when HLA alleles, especially DR and DQ, strongly co-occurred. A later analysis found that TCR association rates varied across HLA loci, with DRB1 alleles showing the most associated TCRs and HLA-C alleles the fewest. Only TCR beta chains were sequenced in this cohort, and the absence of alpha or paired-chain data limited detectable features. In a later analysis, 16,951 TCR beta sequences were associated with specific HLA alleles at a false discovery rate of 0.05.

The cohort consisted of fewer than 700 healthy bone marrow donors. All cohort members were sampled while nominally healthy, although unrecorded immune exposures were likely present. The donor tested CMV seropositive and was one of the 289 seropositive cohort members. Every donor gave a peripheral blood sample, and the peripheral blood mononuclear cells from that sample were used for TCR beta sequencing. The Qiagen DNeasy Blood Extraction Kit was used to extract genomic DNA from the blood cell samples. Libraries were built with the immunoSEQ multiplex PCR assay. For the multiplex PCR, a mixture combining 60 forward primers for TCR Vbeta segments and 13 reverse primers for TCR Jbeta segments was used. The CDR3 region of rearranged TCR beta genes was amplified from genomic DNA by a multiplex PCR assay. The amplified TCR beta libraries were sequenced on the Illumina HiSeq System as 87-base-pair reads. Per the original workflow: A later analysis tallied 80 million to 95 million unique TCR beta chains across the 666 repertoires, and around 9.9 million of those chains were shared by two or more donors. Raw reads were error-corrected and collapsed into unique sequences by a nearest-neighbor algorithm in which closely related sequences were merged to remove PCR and sequencing errors. V, D and J gene segments were assigned by aligning CDR3 sequences to IMGT reference sequences. For a sequence to be retained, a match of at least six nucleotides was required to both a V gene segment and a J gene segment. Rearrangements were classified as productive when the CDR3 lacked stop codons and remained in frame with V and J, and all other rearrangements were classified as non-productive. CDR3 was defined according to IMGT convention as the region running from the second conserved V-encoded cysteine to the conserved J-encoded phenylalanine. In an earlier analysis of around 600 of the donors, sequences lacking an unambiguous match to a single V gene segment were excluded. In an earlier analysis of about 590 of the donors, a V segment was called functional when productive rearrangements were above 56.7%, and segregating when the standard deviation between donors exceeded 5%. A statistical classification framework was built to diagnose cytomegalovirus status from the catalog of TCR beta chain sequences. In a later analysis, V and J genes were assigned by comparing TCR nucleotide sequences against IMGT/GENE-DB human TR gene sequences. The TCRdist pipeline was used in a later analysis to assign CDR3 sequences and most-parsimonious VDJ recombination scenarios. In a later analysis, each TCR beta chain was defined by its CDR3 amino acid sequence together with its V-gene family, and reads without a unique V-gene family were excluded. A later analysis removed several hundred highly shared, low-generation-probability nucleotide sequences to deal with suspected cross-contamination and a sequencing artifact. A later analysis calculated a clonal expansion index for each public chain from normalized within-repertoire ranks of inferred template counts. A later analysis computed generation probabilities with a VDJ recombination model fitted to out-of-frame rearrangements, and checked the results against IGoR. Hypergeometric tests were used in a later analysis to score TCR-TCR, TCR-HLA and TCR-CMV co-occurrence, with a repertoire-size bias correction applied to the TCR pairs. In a later analysis, false discovery rates were estimated by permuting HLA or CMV assignments 20 times. In a later analysis, co-occurring TCRs were grouped using DBSCAN, and TCRdist sequence similarity was added for clustering within HLA-allele-positive subsets. Repertoires with fewer than 30,000 or more than 120,000 public chains were left out of co-occurrence clustering, as were about five repertoires with anomalous nucleotide sharing. TCRdb took over this immuneACCESS table, retaining in-frame rearrangements with V and J assigned. Such tables are incomplete; in checked studies, under half of the missing clones stem from an unresolved V gene, and the remainder is unexplained. V and J calls and clone size follow that table, whereas D and trimming were derived from the DNA. This sample is represented by about 130,000 clones; about 15% of them were singletons. The top ten constitute approximately 2.6% of the sample.

CDR1 is given as SGHNT and CDR2 as YENEEA, both from the germline V gene. Taken from cysteine to phenylalanine, the CDR3 has 13 residues. Of the read, only the CDR3 DNA is kept; its 39 bases are in frame from base 1. V loses 5 bases of germline sequence and J loses 2 bases, and the interval between the two ends is 9 bases. This TCR was sampled from a female donor in good health and CMV-seropositive. The chain links TRBV11-3 with TRBJ2-5; TRBD2 is possibly the D segment (5 matching bases). Sequencing was carried out using PBMCs. The DNA sequence is TGTGCCAGCAGCCTTACTAGACAAGAGACCCAGTACTTC. It is translated as CASSLTRQETQYF.